A single sample is the source of the 3 T cell receptor beta chains below, sequenced in a study of cytomegalovirus exposure and HLA in healthy donors. The PCR contained 60 Vbeta and 13 Jbeta primers. Measured with immunoSEQ multiplex PCR; TCRdb has only the in-frame clones, and not every one. The repertoire consists of approximately 160,000 clones, with 65% to 70% occurring once and the leading ten covering roughly 4%. Sequenced: PBMCs. The receptors were gathered from a woman younger than 35 in good health and CMV-seropositive.

The rearrangement uses TRBV6-1 and TRBJ1-1; possibly TRBD1 for D (5 bases). This CDR3 comprises 14 residues. Deletions cut 4 bases from V and 3 bases from J, with 12 bases between. Germline V gives CDR1 MNHNS, CDR2 SASEGT. The chain's CDR3 is CASSGGREDTEAFF. The CDR3 DNA is TGTGCCAGCAGTGGGGGCAGGGAAGACACTGAAGCTTTCTTT.

CDR3 nucleotides: TGTGCCAGCAGTGAAGGCGGCGACCAGCATTTT. Its protein product is CASSEGGDQHF. The genes are TRBV6-1 and TRBJ1-5; no reliable D call. The CDR3 has 11 amino acids. CDR1 is MNHNS, CDR2 SASEGT, per germline. Trimming removed 1 base at V and 12 bases at J, with 7 bases between.

The chain is built from TRBV28 and TRBJ1-1; D not resolved. Per germline, CDR1 MDHEN and CDR2 SYDVKM. This CDR3 spans 14 amino acids. V was shortened by 8 bases and J by 1 base, with 14 bases between the two germline ends. CDR3 loop: CASPVPGKNTEAFF. DNA for the CDR3: TGTGCCAGCCCTGTCCCGGGGAAGAACACTGAAGCTTTCTTT.